A single T cell receptor (beta chain) is shown here with its context. Which antigen it targets is not known. It has no much larger one-base neighbor in the sample; base qualities were not kept. TCRbeta CDR3 regions were amplified from genomic DNA by means of the immunoSEQ Assay, a bias-controlled multiplex PCR. Processing in the source paper ran as follows. Nucleated cell counts per sample were estimated from amplification of reference gene primers within the assay. To quantify the absolute abundance of each unique TCRbeta CDR3 rearrangement, sequence reads were collapsed and filtered. For each sample, productive Simpson clonality was calculated as the square root of Simpson's diversity index over productive rearrangements. TCRdb took this table from immuneACCESS and kept in-frame rearrangements with V and J called. Such tables lack part of the clones; where checked against another copy, unresolved V genes explain under half of the gap, and the rest is unexplained. That table is the source of V, J and clone size, and D and trimming were worked out from the DNA. This sample has fewer than 250,000 clones in its table, and 87% of those were observed once. The ten largest clonotypes hold less than 14% of the sample.

The data stem from a study of blood T cell repertoires in COVID-19 (TCRdb year 2020). About the full investigation: Samples covering the acute and convalescent phases of COVID-19 were provided by collaborators in the United States, Italy and Spain. The material from the prospective study consisted of cDNA or gDNA derived from T cells, B-cell-depleted T cells, or PBMCs. The dataset comprised deeply sampled blood TCRbeta repertoires from subjects exposed to, actively infected with, or recovered from COVID-19. A freely available public database, intended as a resource for researchers studying the immune response to SARS-CoV-2, is where the repertoires were released. Samples came from the ongoing ImmuneRACE study (first 160 participants) plus 1,254 subjects from 6 global collaborators. Sample metadata almost always included a de-identified subject ID, COVID-19 status, age in years and sex. HLA class I and class II types, where available, came from metadata supplied by the sample provider rather than from assay-based typing. Points the paper makes about the study in general: The amount of clinical and demographic metadata varied by source and participant and was provided uncurated.

The germline V gene encodes CDR1 LNHDA and CDR2 SQIVND (reference sequence). The CDR3 runs 16 amino acids, cysteine and phenylalanine included. Solely the CDR3 DNA is kept, with 48 bases framed from the first base. The V end gives up 5 bases and the J end 1 base, leaving 7 bases in the junction not matched to a gene. Participants in the prospective study were enrolled through a virtual design, were aged 18 to 89 years, and lived in under 25 United States geographic areas. Cohort assignment in the prospective study relied on participant-reported clinical history from a screening survey and a study questionnaire. ImmuneRACE Cohort 3 recovered participants were defined by two consecutive negative NP/OP PCR tests, healthcare professional clearance, or symptom resolution. Mobile phlebotomists in the prospective study collected whole blood, serum and a nasopharyngeal or oropharyngeal swab from every participant. Over a roughly 2-month period, participants in the prospective study had the option of providing additional blood draws and questionnaires. Prospective study blood samples were shipped either frozen or at room temperature before DNA extraction.

The chain is encoded by TRBV19 joined to TRBJ2-2; TRBD2 matches 7 bases in the middle. This receptor was identified in a man aged 25 to 40 who had recovered from COVID-19. Specimen: PBMCs or T cells enriched from blood (not recorded which). The DNA sequence is as follows: TGTGCCAGTAGTTCCCTGACTAGCTGGAACACCGGGGAGCTGTTTTTT. It specifies CASSSLTSWNTGELFF.